The following is a T cell receptor beta chain sequence with its context. As yet, its antigen is unknown. The junction departs from the called germline gene at one end, perhaps through a read error. Sequencing libraries made from TCR beta cDNA carried unique molecular identifiers. TCRdb recomputed calls from the PCR reads with MiXCR, one row per CDR3 protein. The table records 650,000 to 850,000 distinct CDR3 sequences, just over 45% of them present only once. The source of the sample is a study of post-analysis software for immune sequencing data. Findings and limits, study-wide: Compared with controls, patients had more of about five TRBV segments, including TRBV5-6, TRBV5-1 and TRBV20-1. Controls' normalized Chao1 diversity significantly exceeded that of multiple sclerosis patients.

Germline V lookup: CDR1 MGHRA, CDR2 YSYEKL. The CDR3 contains 16 residues. Sequencing used blood. The chain has TRBV4-1 and TRBJ2-7; maybe TRBD2 (6 bases). This receptor was obtained from a girl aged 10 to 17 with multiple sclerosis. The CDR3 nucleotides are TGCGTCAGCAGCCAAGGTCCGGGACTTACCCAATACGAGCAGTACTTC. Its protein product is CVSSQGPGLTQYEQYF.